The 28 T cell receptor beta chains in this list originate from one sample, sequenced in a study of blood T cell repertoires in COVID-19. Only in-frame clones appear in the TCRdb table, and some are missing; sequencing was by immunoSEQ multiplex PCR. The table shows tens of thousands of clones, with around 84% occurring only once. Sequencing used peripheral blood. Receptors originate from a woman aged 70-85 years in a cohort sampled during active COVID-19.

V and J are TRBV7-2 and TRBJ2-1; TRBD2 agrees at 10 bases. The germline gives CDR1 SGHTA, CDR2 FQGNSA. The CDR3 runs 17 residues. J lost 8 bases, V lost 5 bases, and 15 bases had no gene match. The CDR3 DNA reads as TGTGCCAGCAGCGTGTATGCTTTGAGCGGGAGGGGATATGAGCAGTTCTTC. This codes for CASSVYALSGRGYEQFF.

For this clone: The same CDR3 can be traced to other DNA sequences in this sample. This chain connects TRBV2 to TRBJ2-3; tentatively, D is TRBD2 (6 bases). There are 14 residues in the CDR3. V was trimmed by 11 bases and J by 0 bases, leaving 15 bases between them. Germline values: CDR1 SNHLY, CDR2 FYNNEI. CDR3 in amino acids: CASRGGPSTDTQYF. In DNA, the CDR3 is TGTGCCTCACGGGGAGGACCTAGCACAGATACGCAGTATTTT.

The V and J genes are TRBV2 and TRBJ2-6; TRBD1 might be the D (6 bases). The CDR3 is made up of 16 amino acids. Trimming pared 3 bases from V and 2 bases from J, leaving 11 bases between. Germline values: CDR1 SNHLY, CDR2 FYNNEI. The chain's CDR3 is CASSEGHRAGANVLTF. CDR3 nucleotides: TGTGCCAGCAGTGAGGGGCACAGGGCTGGGGCCAACGTCCTGACTTTC.

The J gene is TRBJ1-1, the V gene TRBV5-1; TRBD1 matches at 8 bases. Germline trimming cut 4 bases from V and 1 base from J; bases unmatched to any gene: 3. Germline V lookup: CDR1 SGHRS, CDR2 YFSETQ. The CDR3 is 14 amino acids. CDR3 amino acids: CASSRTGTNTEAFF. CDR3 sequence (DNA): TGCGCCAGCAGCCGGACAGGGACGAACACTGAAGCTTTCTTT.

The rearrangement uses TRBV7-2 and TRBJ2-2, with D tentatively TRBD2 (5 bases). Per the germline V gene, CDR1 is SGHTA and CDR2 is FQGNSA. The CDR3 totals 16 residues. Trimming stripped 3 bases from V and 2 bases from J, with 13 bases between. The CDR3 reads CASSFNERQNTGELFF. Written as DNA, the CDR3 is TGTGCCAGCAGCTTCAACGAGCGGCAAAACACCGGGGAGCTGTTTTTT. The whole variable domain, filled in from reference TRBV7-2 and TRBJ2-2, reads GAGVSQSPSNKVTEKGKDVELRCDPISGHTALYWYRQSLGQGLEFLIYFQGNSAPDKSGLPSDRFSAERTGGSVSTLTIQRTQQEDSAVYLCASSFNERQNTGELFFGEGSRLTVL.

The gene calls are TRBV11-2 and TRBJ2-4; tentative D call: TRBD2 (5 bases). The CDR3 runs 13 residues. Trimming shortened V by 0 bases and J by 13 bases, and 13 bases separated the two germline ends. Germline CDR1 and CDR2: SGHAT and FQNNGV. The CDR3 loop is CASSLDTGSRQYF. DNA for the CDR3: TGTGCCAGCAGCTTAGACACGGGGAGTCGACAGTACTTC.

The CDR3 sequence is CASSPSALSLAPEQYF. Here the CDR3 DNA reads TGTGCCAGCAGTCCATCAGCTCTCTCGTTAGCGCCCGAGCAGTACTTC. The chain carries TRBV5-4 and TRBJ2-7, with D possibly matching TRBD2 (5 bases). The CDR3 is 16 residues long. The V end lost 5 bases, the J end lost 6 bases, and 24 bases lay between the germline ends. CDR1 is SGHNT and CDR2 is YYREEE in the germline V gene (reference sequence).

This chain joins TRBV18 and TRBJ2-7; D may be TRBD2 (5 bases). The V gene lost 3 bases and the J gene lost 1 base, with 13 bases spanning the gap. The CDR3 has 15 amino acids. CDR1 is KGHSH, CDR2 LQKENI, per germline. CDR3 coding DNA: TGTGCCAGCTCACCCCGTGAGACGGGGTCCTACGAGCAGTACTTC. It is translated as CASSPRETGSYEQYF.

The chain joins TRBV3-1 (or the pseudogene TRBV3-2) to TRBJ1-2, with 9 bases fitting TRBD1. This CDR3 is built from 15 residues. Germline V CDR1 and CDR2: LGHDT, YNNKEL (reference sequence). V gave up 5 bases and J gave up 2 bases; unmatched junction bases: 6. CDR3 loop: CASSYLGQGNYGYTF. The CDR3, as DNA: TGTGCCAGCAGCTACTTAGGACAGGGGAACTATGGCTACACCTTC.

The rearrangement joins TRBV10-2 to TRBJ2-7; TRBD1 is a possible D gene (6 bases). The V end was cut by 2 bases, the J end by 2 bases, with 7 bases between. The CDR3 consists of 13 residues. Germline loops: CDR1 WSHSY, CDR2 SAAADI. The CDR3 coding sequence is TGCGCCAGCAGTGAGGGGGGCCCCTACGAGCAGTACTTC. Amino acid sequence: CASSEGGPYEQYF.

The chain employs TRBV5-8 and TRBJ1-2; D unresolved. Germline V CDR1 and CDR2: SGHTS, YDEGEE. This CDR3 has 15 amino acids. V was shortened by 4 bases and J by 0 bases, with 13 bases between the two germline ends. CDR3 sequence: CASSHALGANYGYTF. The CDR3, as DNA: TGTGCCAGCAGCCACGCGCTCGGAGCTAACTATGGCTACACCTTC.

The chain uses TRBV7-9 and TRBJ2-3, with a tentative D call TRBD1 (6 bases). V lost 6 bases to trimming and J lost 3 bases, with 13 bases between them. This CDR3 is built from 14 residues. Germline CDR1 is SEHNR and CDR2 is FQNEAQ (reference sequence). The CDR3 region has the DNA TGTGCCAGCAGACCCCCACAGGGAACAGATACGCAGTATTTT. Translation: CASRPPQGTDTQYF.

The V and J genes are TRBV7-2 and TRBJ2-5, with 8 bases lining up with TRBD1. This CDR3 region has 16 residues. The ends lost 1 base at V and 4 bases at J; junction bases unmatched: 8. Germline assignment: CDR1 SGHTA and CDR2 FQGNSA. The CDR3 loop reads CASSLGGAGGLETQYF. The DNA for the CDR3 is TGTGCCAGCAGCTTAGGGGGGGCAGGGGGCCTAGAGACCCAGTACTTC.

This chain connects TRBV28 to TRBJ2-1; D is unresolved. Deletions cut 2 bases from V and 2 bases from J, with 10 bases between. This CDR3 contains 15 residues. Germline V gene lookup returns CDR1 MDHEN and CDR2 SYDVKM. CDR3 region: CASSLTAIAYNEQFF. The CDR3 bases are TGTGCCAGCAGTTTAACTGCTATAGCCTACAATGAGCAGTTCTTC. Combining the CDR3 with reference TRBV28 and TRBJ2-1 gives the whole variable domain DVKVTQSSRYLVKRTGEKVFLECVQDMDHENMFWYRQDPGLGLRLIYFSYDVKMKEKGDIPEGYSVSREKKERFSLILESASTNQTSMYLCASSLTAIAYNEQFFGPGTRLTVL.

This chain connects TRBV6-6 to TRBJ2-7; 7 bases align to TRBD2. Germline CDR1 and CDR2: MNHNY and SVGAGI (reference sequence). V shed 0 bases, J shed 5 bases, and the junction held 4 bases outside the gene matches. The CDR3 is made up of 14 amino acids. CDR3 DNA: TGTGCCAGCAGTTACTCGCGGGAGTGGGACGAGCAGTACTTC. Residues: CASSYSREWDEQYF.

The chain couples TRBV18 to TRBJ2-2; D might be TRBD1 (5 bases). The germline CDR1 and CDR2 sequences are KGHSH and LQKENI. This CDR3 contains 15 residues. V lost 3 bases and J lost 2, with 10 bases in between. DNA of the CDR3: TGTGCCAGCTCACCCGATCAGGGAAACACCGGGGAGCTGTTTTTT. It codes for CASSPDQGNTGELFF.

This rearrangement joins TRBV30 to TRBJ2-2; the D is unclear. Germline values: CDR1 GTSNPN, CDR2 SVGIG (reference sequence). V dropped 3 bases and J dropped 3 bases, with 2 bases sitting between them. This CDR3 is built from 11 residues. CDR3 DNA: TGTGCCTGGAGCGACACCGGGGAGCTGTTTTTT. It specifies CAWSDTGELFF.

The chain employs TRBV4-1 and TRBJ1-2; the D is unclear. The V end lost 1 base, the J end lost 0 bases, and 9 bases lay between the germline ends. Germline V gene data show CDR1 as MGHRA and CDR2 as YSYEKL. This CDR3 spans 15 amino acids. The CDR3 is CASSQAGRSNYGYTF. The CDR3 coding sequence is TGCGCCAGCAGCCAAGCCGGCAGGTCTAACTATGGCTACACCTTC.

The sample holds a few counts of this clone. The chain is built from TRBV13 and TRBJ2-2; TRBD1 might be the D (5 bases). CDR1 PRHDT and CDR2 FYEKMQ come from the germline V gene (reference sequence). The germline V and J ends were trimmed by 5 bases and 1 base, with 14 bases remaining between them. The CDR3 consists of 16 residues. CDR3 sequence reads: CASSPRQGGNTGELFF. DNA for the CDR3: TGTGCCAGCAGCCCCCGGCAGGGCGGGAACACCGGGGAGCTGTTTTTT.

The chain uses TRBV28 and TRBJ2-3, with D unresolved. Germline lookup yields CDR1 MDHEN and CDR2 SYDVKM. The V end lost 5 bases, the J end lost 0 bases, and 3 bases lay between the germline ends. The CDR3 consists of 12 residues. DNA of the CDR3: TGTGCCAGCAGTGCGAGCACAGATACGCAGTATTTT. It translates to CASSASTDTQYF.

The CDR3 DNA is TGTGCCAGCAGCCCCCCCGGCGGGGCCGAGCAGTACTTC. It is translated as CASSPPGGAEQYF. This sequence joins TRBV7-9 and TRBJ2-7; the D gene is possibly TRBD2 (6 bases). The CDR3 covers 13 residues. Trimming cost V 5 bases and J 6 bases, with 14 bases left between them. Germline V gives CDR1 SEHNR, CDR2 FQNEAQ (reference sequence).

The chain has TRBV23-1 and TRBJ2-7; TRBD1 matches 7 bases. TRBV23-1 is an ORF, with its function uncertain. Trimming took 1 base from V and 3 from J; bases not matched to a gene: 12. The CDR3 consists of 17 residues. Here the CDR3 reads CASSQWGPGTEDYEQYF. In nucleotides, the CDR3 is TGCGCCAGCAGTCAATGGGGCCCCGGGACAGAGGACTACGAGCAGTACTTC.

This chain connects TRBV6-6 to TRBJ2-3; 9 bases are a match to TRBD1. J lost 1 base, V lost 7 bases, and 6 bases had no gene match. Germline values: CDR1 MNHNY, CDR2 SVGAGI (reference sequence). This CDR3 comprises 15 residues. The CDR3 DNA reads TGTGCCAGCAATGACCGGGACAGGGGCACAGATACGCAGTATTTT. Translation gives CASNDRDRGTDTQYF.

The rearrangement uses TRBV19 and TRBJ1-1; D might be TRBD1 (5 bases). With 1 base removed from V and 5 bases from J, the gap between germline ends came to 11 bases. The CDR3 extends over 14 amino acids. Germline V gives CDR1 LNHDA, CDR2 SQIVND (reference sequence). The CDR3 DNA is TGTGCCAGTAGTATAGGTCGGAAGGGGACTGAAGCTTTCTTT. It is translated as CASSIGRKGTEAFF. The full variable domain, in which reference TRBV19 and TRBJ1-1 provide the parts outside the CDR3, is DGGITQSPKYLFRKEGQNVTLSCEQNLNHDAMYWYRQDPGQGLRLIYYSQIVNDFQKGDIAEGYSVSREKKESFPLTVTSAQKNPTAFYLCASSIGRKGTEAFFGQGTRLTVV.

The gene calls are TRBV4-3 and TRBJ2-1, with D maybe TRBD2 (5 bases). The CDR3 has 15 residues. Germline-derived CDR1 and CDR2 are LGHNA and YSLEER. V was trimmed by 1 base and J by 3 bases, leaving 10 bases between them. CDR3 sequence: CASSQVSGDYNEQFF. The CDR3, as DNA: TGCGCCAGCAGCCAAGTATCCGGGGACTACAATGAGCAGTTCTTC.

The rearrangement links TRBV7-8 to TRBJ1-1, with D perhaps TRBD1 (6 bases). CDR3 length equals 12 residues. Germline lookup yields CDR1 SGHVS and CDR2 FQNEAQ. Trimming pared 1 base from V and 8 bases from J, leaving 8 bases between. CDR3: CASSLVRGEAFF. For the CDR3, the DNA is TGTGCCAGCAGCTTAGTCAGGGGCGAAGCTTTCTTT.

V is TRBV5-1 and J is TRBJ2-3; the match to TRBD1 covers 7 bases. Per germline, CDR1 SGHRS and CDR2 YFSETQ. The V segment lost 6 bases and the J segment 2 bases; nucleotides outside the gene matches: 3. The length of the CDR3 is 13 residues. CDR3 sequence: CASTQGDTDTQYF. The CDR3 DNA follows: TGCGCCAGCACCCAGGGGGACACAGATACGCAGTATTTT.

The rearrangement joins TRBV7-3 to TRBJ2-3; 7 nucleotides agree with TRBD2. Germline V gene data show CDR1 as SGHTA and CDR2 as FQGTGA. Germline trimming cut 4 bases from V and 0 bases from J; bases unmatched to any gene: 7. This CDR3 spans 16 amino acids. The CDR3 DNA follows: TGTGCCAGCAGCTCTGCGGCGGGAGCTAGCACAGATACGCAGTATTTT. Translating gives CASSSAAGASTDTQYF. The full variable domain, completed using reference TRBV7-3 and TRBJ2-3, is GAGVSQTPSNKVTEKGKYVELRCDPISGHTALYWYRQSLGQGPEFLIYFQGTGAADDSGLPNDRFFAVRPEGSVSTLKIQRTERGDSAVYLCASSSAAGASTDTQYFGPGTRLTVL.